These 18 T cell receptor beta chains were all obtained from the same sample, sequenced in a study of blood T cell repertoires in COVID-19. Some clones are missing from TCRdb's copy, which holds only in-frame ones; the method was immunoSEQ multiplex PCR. Among around 250,000 clones, about 89% were seen once, and the ten largest hold 0.95% to 1.5%. Sequenced sample: PBMCs or T cells enriched from blood (not recorded which). The source is a human donor in a cohort exposed to, infected with or recovered from COVID-19 (not recorded which). The donor label of this sample is uncertain.

This clone appeared a few times. For the CDR3, the DNA is TGTGCCAGCTCACCCCTGGCTAGCGGGGGGAAGGATACGCAGTATTTT. It translates to CASSPLASGGKDTQYF. The chain combines TRBV18 with TRBJ2-3; TRBD2 aligns across 11 bases. CDR1 and CDR2 from the germline V gene are KGHSH and LQKENI. V gave up 3 bases and J gave up 6 bases; unmatched junction bases: 8. The CDR3 sequence is 16 residues long.

The J gene is TRBJ1-1, the V gene TRBV19, with D uncertain. The CDR3 has 15 amino acids. Trimming took off 7 bases at V and 1 base at J, with 16 bases between the two ends. CDR1 LNHDA and CDR2 SQIVND come from the germline V gene (reference sequence). DNA of the CDR3: TGTGCCAGTAAATACAGCCAGAAAGGGAACACTGAAGCTTTCTTT. It yields the protein CASKYSQKGNTEAFF.

This chain links TRBV2 with TRBJ2-1; TRBD1 matches at 11 bases. The junction had 4 bases not matched to a gene; V was cut back by 6 bases and J by 9 bases. Germline assignment: CDR1 SNHLY and CDR2 FYNNEI. There are 13 residues in the CDR3. The CDR3 protein is CASSWTGGGEQFF. CDR3 bases: TGTGCCAGCAGCTGGACAGGGGGCGGTGAGCAGTTCTTC.

The chain joins TRBV5-6 to TRBJ1-2; TRBD1 aligns across 8 bases. This CDR3 is 14 amino acids long. Germline lookup yields CDR1 SGHDT and CDR2 YYEEEE. The V and J ends lost 0 bases and 5 bases, in that order; junction bases with no gene match: 3. The CDR3 sequence: CASSLAGGGYGYTF. The CDR3 DNA reads TGTGCCAGCAGCTTGGCAGGGGGCGGGTATGGCTACACCTTC. The full variable domain, with the rest looked up from reference TRBV5-6 and TRBJ1-2, is DAGVTQSPTHLIKTRGQQVTLRCSPKSGHDTVSWYQQALGQGPQFIFQYYEEEERQRGNFPDRFSGHQFPNYSSELNVNALLLGDSALYLCASSLAGGGYGYTFGSGTRLTVV.

This clone was detected once. The V call is TRBV5-1, the J call TRBJ1-6, with 7 bases identical to TRBD1. From germline, CDR1 is SGHRS and CDR2 YFSETQ. This CDR3 is 17 amino acids long. J lost 0 bases, V lost 4 bases, and 7 bases had no gene match. CDR3 DNA: TGCGCCAGCAGCCCCTTACAGGGGAGCTCCTATAATTCACCCCTCCACTTT. Translated: CASSPLQGSSYNSPLHF.

The chain carries TRBV4-1 and TRBJ2-2; 10 bases map to TRBD2. The CDR3 has 17 amino acids. V gave up 3 bases and J gave up 2 bases; unmatched junction bases: 6. The V gene's germline CDR1 is MGHRA and CDR2 YSYEKL. Here the CDR3 reads CASSHSSGGLNTGELFF. The CDR3 region has the DNA TGCGCCAGCAGCCATTCTAGCGGGGGCCTTAACACCGGGGAGCTGTTTTTT.

The chain combines TRBV5-1 with TRBJ2-6, with TRBD1 matching 9 bases. The CDR3 loop spans 16 amino acids. V lost 5 bases and J lost 0; bases outside the gene matches: 3. CDR1 is SGHRS and CDR2 is YFSETQ in the germline V gene. CDR3: CASRGTGISGANVLTF. CDR3 bases: TGCGCCAGCAGAGGGACAGGGATCTCTGGGGCCAACGTCCTGACTTTC.

This rearrangement joins TRBV19 to TRBJ2-3; D call uncertain. V was pared by 4 bases and J by 3 bases, with 5 bases between. The germline V gene encodes CDR1 LNHDA and CDR2 SQIVND (reference sequence). This CDR3 contains 12 residues. CDR3 region: CASSTPTDTQYF. The CDR3 DNA follows: TGTGCCAGTAGTACTCCTACAGATACGCAGTATTTT.

This chain links TRBV5-1 with TRBJ2-3, with TRBD2 matching 9 bases. V gave up 1 base and J gave up 1 base; unmatched junction bases: 1. CDR3 size: 15 residues. Germline V gives CDR1 SGHRS, CDR2 YFSETQ. This CDR3 reads CASSLKRGGTDTQYF. The DNA for the CDR3 is TGCGCCAGCAGCTTGAAGCGGGGGGGCACAGATACGCAGTATTTT.

This clone was seen a handful of times. The rearrangement joins TRBV2 to TRBJ1-1, with D possibly TRBD1 on 5 matching bases. CDR3 length: 14 residues. V gave up 6 bases and J gave up 0 bases, with 11 bases separating them. Looked up from germline, CDR1 is SNHLY and CDR2 is FYNNEI. The CDR3 DNA reads as TGTGCCAGCAGGTCGACGGACATGAACACTGAAGCTTTCTTT. Translated: CASRSTDMNTEAFF.

The chain uses TRBV30 and TRBJ1-2; 7 positions match TRBD1. Germline CDR1 is GTSNPN and CDR2 is SVGIG (reference sequence). The CDR3 is 14 amino acids. Trimming took 2 bases from V and 5 from J; bases not matched to a gene: 8. CDR3 protein: CAWSKGQEFYGYTF. As DNA, the CDR3 is TGTGCCTGGAGTAAAGGACAGGAGTTTTATGGCTACACCTTC.

The gene calls are TRBV14 and TRBJ1-1; perhaps TRBD1 as D (6 bases). The CDR3 loop spans 13 amino acids. V dropped 5 bases and J dropped 6 bases, with 13 bases sitting between them. CDR1 and CDR2 (germline): SGHDN, FVKESK. CDR3 nucleotide sequence: TGTGCCAGCAGCAAGTCGGGGGGCGCTGAAGCTTTCTTT. It codes for CASSKSGGAEAFF. The entire variable domain, with the rest obtained from reference TRBV14 and TRBJ1-1, is as follows: EAGVTQFPSHSVIEKGQTVTLRCDPISGHDNLYWYRRVMGKEIKFLLHFVKESKQDESGMPNNRFLAERTGGTYSTLKVQPAELEDSGVYFCASSKSGGAEAFFGQGTRLTVV.

V and J are TRBV5-1 and TRBJ2-5; 9 bases map to TRBD2. CDR1 and CDR2 (germline): SGHRS, YFSETQ. This CDR3 contains 15 residues. Germline trimming cut 0 bases from V and 1 base from J; bases unmatched to any gene: 1. The CDR3 loop reads CASSLASGIQETQYF. DNA of the CDR3: TGCGCCAGCAGCTTGGCTAGCGGGATCCAAGAGACCCAGTACTTC.

CDR3 DNA: TGTGCCAGCTCACCACTGACGGACAGGGGGTCTCCTAACTATGGCTACACCTTC. The encoded protein is CASSPLTDRGSPNYGYTF. The chain carries TRBV18 and TRBJ1-2; 10 positions match TRBD1. CDR3 length equals 18 residues. V shed 1 base, J shed 0 bases, and the junction held 8 bases outside the gene matches. CDR1 is KGHSH and CDR2 is LQKENI in the germline V gene.

This clone has a single count. This chain connects TRBV9 to TRBJ2-2, with 9 nucleotides matching TRBD1. This CDR3 is built from 18 residues. The germline V gene has CDR1 SGDLS and CDR2 YYNGEE. Trimming at V came to 4 bases and at J to 3 bases, leaving 13 bases not matched to a gene. The CDR3 nucleotides read TGTGCCAGCAGCACCCCCCGAGGGGACAGGGAGTACACCGGGGAGCTGTTTTTT. Its protein is CASSTPRGDREYTGELFF.

The chain employs TRBV2 and TRBJ2-7, with TRBD1 matching 9 bases. Trimming at V came to 11 bases and at J to 3 bases, leaving 8 bases not matched to a gene. The CDR3 has 13 residues. The V gene's germline CDR1 is SNHLY and CDR2 FYNNEI. DNA of the CDR3: TGTGCCGGAACCCGGGACAGGGACTACGAGCAGTACTTC. Translating gives CAGTRDRDYEQYF.

This chain joins TRBV25-1 and TRBJ1-2; 10 bases match TRBD1. Trimming removed 3 bases from V and 3 bases from J; junction bases left unmatched: 10. CDR3 length: 17 amino acids. CDR1 and CDR2 from the germline V gene are MGHDK and SYGVNS. The CDR3 sequence: CASSEDRSGTGDYGYTF. The CDR3 coding sequence is TGTGCCAGCAGTGAGGACCGGTCGGGGACAGGGGACTATGGCTACACCTTC.

J is TRBJ2-1 and V is TRBV5-6; D gene unclear. CDR1 and CDR2 (germline): SGHDT, YYEEEE. The CDR3 runs 15 residues. The ends were cut back, 2 bases at V and 0 bases at J, with 9 bases in the middle. The CDR3 is CASSFRSSSYNEQFF. The CDR3 DNA sequence: TGTGCCAGCAGCTTTCGCTCGAGCTCCTACAATGAGCAGTTCTTC.